Listed below are T cell receptor beta chains from one sample, sequenced in a study of blood T cell repertoires in COVID-19. TCRdb's table, derived via immunoSEQ multiplex PCR, lists solely in-frame clones and lacks some. The sample lists more than 250,000 clones; around 86% were seen once. Sequences were obtained from PBMCs or T cells enriched from blood (not recorded which). The receptor set was obtained from a woman between 18 and 29 years old who had recovered from COVID-19. The CDR3 runs from the conserved cysteine through the conserved F or W. The order of the fields is J gene, D gene, clone size, V gene, CDR3 DNA, CDR3 protein. The D gene is left open where the match is weak. Expanded clones are given a class, and other clones once, few, many or no size at all.

j_call: TRBJ2-3; d_call: TRBD2; clone_size: NA; v_call: TRBV7-9; cdr3_nt: TGTGCCAGCAGCTCCCAGGGGACTAGCGTTTCAGATACGCAGTATTTT; cdr3_aa: CASSSQGTSVSDTQYF
j_call: TRBJ1-6; d_call: NA; clone_size: NA; v_call: TRBV27; cdr3_nt: TGTGCCATCTCCCCTAGGAGAACCGGCTCACCCCTCCACTTT; cdr3_aa: CAISPRRTGSPLHF
j_call: TRBJ1-1; d_call: TRBD1; clone_size: NA; v_call: TRBV30; cdr3_nt: TGTGCCTGGCAGGACAGGGTTTGGACTGAAGCTTTCTTT; cdr3_aa: CAWQDRVWTEAFF
j_call: TRBJ2-3; d_call: NA; clone_size: NA; v_call: TRBV28; cdr3_nt: TGTGCCAGCGGCCTCTCGCGGGATACGCAGTATTTT; cdr3_aa: CASGLSRDTQYF
j_call: TRBJ2-5; d_call: NA; clone_size: NA; v_call: TRBV4-1; cdr3_nt: TGCGCCAGCAGCCAGTGGGGGCGCGGGGAGACCCAGTACTTC; cdr3_aa: CASSQWGRGETQYF
j_call: TRBJ2-3; d_call: TRBD2; clone_size: NA; v_call: TRBV2; cdr3_nt: TGTGCCAGCAAGCTGACTAGCGGGAACACAGATACGCAGTATTTT; cdr3_aa: CASKLTSGNTDTQYF
j_call: TRBJ2-1; d_call: TRBD1; clone_size: NA; v_call: TRBV3-1/TRBV3-2; cdr3_nt: TGTGCCAGCAGTCGCCGACAGGGTTGGGAGCAGTTCTTC; cdr3_aa: CASSRRQGWEQFF
j_call: TRBJ2-2; d_call: NA; clone_size: NA; v_call: TRBV5-1; cdr3_nt: TGCGCCAGCAGCTTGGTGGGGAGGAACACCGGGGAGCTGTTTTTT; cdr3_aa: CASSLVGRNTGELFF
j_call: TRBJ1-2; d_call: NA; clone_size: NA; v_call: TRBV13; cdr3_nt: TGTGCCAGCAGCTTAGGAGACAGCTCCTATGGCTACACCTTC; cdr3_aa: CASSLGDSSYGYTF
j_call: TRBJ1-5; d_call: TRBD1; clone_size: NA; v_call: TRBV27; cdr3_nt: TGTGCCAGCAGTCTCACAGGACAGGGGGATAGCAATCAGCCCCAGCATTTT; cdr3_aa: CASSLTGQGDSNQPQHF
j_call: TRBJ2-5; d_call: NA; clone_size: NA; v_call: TRBV2; cdr3_nt: TGTGCCAGCAGGGCAGGGGTAGAGACCCAGTACTTC; cdr3_aa: CASRAGVETQYF
j_call: TRBJ2-2; d_call: NA; clone_size: few; v_call: TRBV19; cdr3_nt: TGTGCCAGTAGTGTGTGGGAGGAGGGGGAGCTGTTTTTT; cdr3_aa: CASSVWEEGELFF
j_call: TRBJ1-1; d_call: TRBD1; clone_size: NA; v_call: TRBV10-3; cdr3_nt: TGTGCCATCAGACCGGGACAGGCGAACACTGAAGCTTTCTTT; cdr3_aa: CAIRPGQANTEAFF
j_call: TRBJ1-5; d_call: TRBD1; clone_size: NA; v_call: TRBV19; cdr3_nt: TGTGCCAGTACTCTAGACAGGGTAAATCAGCCCCAGCATTTT; cdr3_aa: CASTLDRVNQPQHF
j_call: TRBJ2-2; d_call: NA; clone_size: NA; v_call: TRBV30; cdr3_nt: TGTGCCTGGAGTCTTGGAGGGCCGAACACCGGGGAGCTGTTTTTT; cdr3_aa: CAWSLGGPNTGELFF
j_call: TRBJ2-7; d_call: TRBD1; clone_size: NA; v_call: TRBV27; cdr3_nt: TGTGCCAGCAGTCAGGGGACAGGGGCCCTCTACGAGCAGTACTTC; cdr3_aa: CASSQGTGALYEQYF
j_call: TRBJ2-2; d_call: TRBD2; clone_size: NA; v_call: TRBV3-1/TRBV3-2; cdr3_nt: TGTGCCAGCAGCCGTGGGACTAGCTCCGTGGGCGGGGAGCTGTTTTTT; cdr3_aa: CASSRGTSSVGGELFF
j_call: TRBJ1-2; d_call: NA; clone_size: once; v_call: TRBV5-1; cdr3_nt: TGCGCCAGCGAAGATGGGCAAGGCTATGGCTACACCTTC; cdr3_aa: CASEDGQGYGYTF
j_call: TRBJ1-1; d_call: NA; clone_size: few; v_call: TRBV9; cdr3_nt: TGTGCCAGCAGCGTCGTAACAGGTACTGAAGCTTTCTTT; cdr3_aa: CASSVVTGTEAFF
j_call: TRBJ2-7; d_call: NA; clone_size: once; v_call: TRBV5-4; cdr3_nt: TGTGCCAGCAGCTTGGCAGCGTCCTACGAGCAGTACTTC; cdr3_aa: CASSLAASYEQYF
j_call: TRBJ2-7; d_call: NA; clone_size: NA; v_call: TRBV4-1; cdr3_nt: TGCGCCAGCAGCCAAGATACAGACTACGAGCAGTACTTC; cdr3_aa: CASSQDTDYEQYF
j_call: TRBJ2-3; d_call: NA; clone_size: NA; v_call: TRBV7-8; cdr3_nt: TGTGCCAGCAGCTTATTTAACCTCGGTGGCACAGATACGCAGTATTTT; cdr3_aa: CASSLFNLGGTDTQYF
j_call: TRBJ1-4; d_call: NA; clone_size: once; v_call: TRBV27; cdr3_nt: TGTGCCAGCAGTCCTACGGTCGGTAATGAAAAACTGTTTTTT; cdr3_aa: CASSPTVGNEKLFF
j_call: TRBJ1-2; d_call: TRBD1; clone_size: NA; v_call: TRBV28; cdr3_nt: TGTGCCAGCAGTTCCCCGGGACAGGGGGGGTATGGCTACACCTTC; cdr3_aa: CASSSPGQGGYGYTF
j_call: TRBJ2-2; d_call: NA; clone_size: NA; v_call: TRBV12-3/TRBV12-4; cdr3_nt: TGTGCCAGCAGCCCCCCGGCCGGGGAGCTGTTTTTT; cdr3_aa: CASSPPAGELFF
j_call: TRBJ1-1; d_call: NA; clone_size: NA; v_call: TRBV15; cdr3_nt: TGTGCCACCAGCAGAGATGGAGGGGCTGCTGAAGCTTTCTTT; cdr3_aa: CATSRDGGAAEAFF
j_call: TRBJ2-7; d_call: TRBD1; clone_size: NA; v_call: TRBV7-8; cdr3_nt: TGTGCCAGCAGCGTGGGGACAGGTCCGGACGAGCAGTACTTC; cdr3_aa: CASSVGTGPDEQYF
j_call: TRBJ1-5; d_call: TRBD1; clone_size: NA; v_call: TRBV28; cdr3_nt: TGTGCCAGCAGTTTGAGGGACAGGGTATTCTTAGGTAATCAGCCCCAGCATTTT; cdr3_aa: CASSLRDRVFLGNQPQHF
j_call: TRBJ2-7; d_call: TRBD2; clone_size: NA; v_call: TRBV3-1/TRBV3-2; cdr3_nt: TGTGCCAGCAGCCAAGATCTGGCTAGCGGGACAAGCTCCTACGAGCAGTACTTC; cdr3_aa: CASSQDLASGTSSYEQYF
j_call: TRBJ1-1; d_call: TRBD1; clone_size: NA; v_call: TRBV7-9; cdr3_nt: TGTGCCAGCAGCTTAGGGCGAATTGGGCAGGGGGCTACTGAAGCTTTCTTT; cdr3_aa: CASSLGRIGQGATEAFF
j_call: TRBJ1-1; d_call: TRBD1; clone_size: NA; v_call: TRBV19; cdr3_nt: TGTGCCAGTAGTATGAGACAGGGCTGGTATGAAGCTTTCTTT; cdr3_aa: CASSMRQGWYEAFF
j_call: TRBJ2-2; d_call: NA; clone_size: NA; v_call: TRBV28; cdr3_nt: TGTGCCAGCAGTTTAGGGCGGGTAAACACCGGGGAGCTGTTTTTT; cdr3_aa: CASSLGRVNTGELFF
j_call: TRBJ1-1; d_call: TRBD1; clone_size: NA; v_call: TRBV20-1; cdr3_nt: TGCAGTGCTAGTTTTCAGGGGGGCCGCGAAGCTTTCTTT; cdr3_aa: CSASFQGGREAFF
j_call: TRBJ1-1; d_call: TRBD1; clone_size: NA; v_call: TRBV11-3; cdr3_nt: TGTGCCAGCAGCACAGGGGGAACCACTGAAGCTTTCTTT; cdr3_aa: CASSTGGTTEAFF
j_call: TRBJ2-1; d_call: NA; clone_size: NA; v_call: TRBV24-1; cdr3_nt: TGTGCCACCAGTGATTTGCTCTACCGGGAGCAGTTCTTC; cdr3_aa: CATSDLLYREQFF
j_call: TRBJ1-2; d_call: NA; clone_size: NA; v_call: TRBV4-2; cdr3_nt: TGTGCCAGCAGCTCCAGGGGTGAGAGCTATGGCTACACCTTC; cdr3_aa: CASSSRGESYGYTF
j_call: TRBJ1-1; d_call: NA; clone_size: NA; v_call: TRBV9; cdr3_nt: TGTGCCAGCAGCGTCGGGCCGGACTCTGAAGCTTTCTTT; cdr3_aa: CASSVGPDSEAFF
j_call: TRBJ2-5; d_call: NA; clone_size: few; v_call: TRBV5-5; cdr3_nt: TGTGCCAGCGGACTGTTAGAGACCCAGTACTTC; cdr3_aa: CASGLLETQYF
j_call: TRBJ2-1; d_call: NA; clone_size: NA; v_call: TRBV27; cdr3_nt: TGTGCCAGCAGTTGGGACGGGGGGCCCTACAATGAGCAGTTCTTC; cdr3_aa: CASSWDGGPYNEQFF
j_call: TRBJ2-5; d_call: TRBD1; clone_size: few; v_call: TRBV2; cdr3_nt: TGTGCCAGCCGGACAGGACATCAAGAGACCCAGTACTTC; cdr3_aa: CASRTGHQETQYF
j_call: TRBJ1-3; d_call: NA; clone_size: NA; v_call: TRBV10-1; cdr3_nt: TGCGCCAGCTCGGGAGGTTCGCGAGGAAACACCATATATTTT; cdr3_aa: CASSGGSRGNTIYF
j_call: TRBJ2-3; d_call: TRBD2; clone_size: once; v_call: TRBV27; cdr3_nt: TGTGCCAGCAGTCCCCTTAGCGGGAGAGGCGCAGATACGCAGTATTTT; cdr3_aa: CASSPLSGRGADTQYF
j_call: TRBJ2-1; d_call: NA; clone_size: NA; v_call: TRBV29-1; cdr3_nt: TGCAGCGTTGACGGCGGAACTGGAGGGTTCTCCTACAATGAGCAGTTCTTC; cdr3_aa: CSVDGGTGGFSYNEQFF
j_call: TRBJ1-2; d_call: NA; clone_size: once; v_call: TRBV27; cdr3_nt: TGTGCCAGCAGTTTGCAGGCCCTCGGTGATGGCTACACCTTC; cdr3_aa: CASSLQALGDGYTF
j_call: TRBJ1-5; d_call: TRBD1; clone_size: few; v_call: TRBV7-8; cdr3_nt: TGTGCCAGCAGCTTAGCGCTAGGGACAGCCGATAGCAATCAGCCCCAGCATTTT; cdr3_aa: CASSLALGTADSNQPQHF
j_call: TRBJ1-1; d_call: NA; clone_size: few; v_call: TRBV25-1; cdr3_nt: TGTGCCAGCAGAACTACTAAAGCTTTCTTT; cdr3_aa: CASRTTKAFF
j_call: TRBJ1-1; d_call: NA; clone_size: NA; v_call: TRBV7-2; cdr3_nt: TGTGCCAGCAGCTTAACGATTAGTGAAGCTTTCTTT; cdr3_aa: CASSLTISEAFF
j_call: TRBJ1-3; d_call: NA; clone_size: NA; v_call: TRBV2; cdr3_nt: TGTGCCAGCAGTTTTGGACTTCCCGGAAACACCATATATTTT; cdr3_aa: CASSFGLPGNTIYF
j_call: TRBJ1-2; d_call: TRBD1; clone_size: NA; v_call: TRBV2; cdr3_nt: TGTGCCAGCAGTGGCCGGGACAGCTACACTTTAAACTATGGCTACACCTTC; cdr3_aa: CASSGRDSYTLNYGYTF